Following are 7 T cell receptor beta chains from one sample sequenced in a study of PD-L1 blockade in urothelial cancer. Sequenced by immunoSEQ multiplex PCR; TCRdb stores in-frame clones only, minus some. The table shows 70,000 to 75,000 clones, with approximately 80% occurring only once. The sample was PBMCs, taken around atezolizumab (anti-PD-L1) treatment. These receptors originate from a man between 65 and 85 years old with urothelial cancer.

The chain has TRBV6-5 and TRBJ1-2; TRBD1 aligns across 8 bases. The CDR3 is 13 residues long. After removal of 8 bases from V and 8 bases from J, the junction contained 10 bases not matched to a gene. Per germline, CDR1 MNHEY and CDR2 SVGAGI. The CDR3 coding sequence is TGTGCCAGCCAAGAGACCCGACAGGGGGGCTACACCTTC. Encoded protein: CASQETRQGGYTF.

This chain connects TRBV7-9 to TRBJ1-1, with D perhaps matching TRBD1 (5 bases). CDR3 length: 13 residues. The V gene's germline CDR1 is SEHNR and CDR2 FQNEAQ (reference sequence). V was trimmed by 2 bases and J by 4 bases, leaving 8 bases between them. CDR3: CASSLQGGTEAFF. The CDR3 DNA follows: TGTGCCAGCAGCTTACAGGGAGGCACTGAAGCTTTCTTT.

J is TRBJ2-3 and V is TRBV2, with TRBD2 identical over 8 bases. Trimming cost V 0 bases and J 4 bases; bases outside gene matches: 15. Germline CDR1 reads SNHLY; CDR2 reads FYNNEI. This CDR3 is 19 amino acids long. For the CDR3, the DNA is TGTGCCAGCAGTGAAGCGCGAGGGAGGGTCAGCGGGAGTGCAGATACGCAGTATTTT. The encoded protein is CASSEARGRVSGSADTQYF.

This sequence joins TRBV6-5 and TRBJ2-7, with 9 positions matching TRBD1. Germline-derived CDR1 and CDR2 are MNHEY and SVGAGI. The junction had 5 bases not matched to a gene; V was cut back by 0 bases and J by 2 bases. The CDR3 spans 16 residues. CDR3 loop: CASSYSADRGAYEQYF. As DNA, the CDR3 is TGTGCCAGCAGTTACTCCGCCGACAGGGGGGCCTACGAGCAGTACTTC.

CDR3 in DNA: TGTGCCAGCAGCTTAGCTCAGGGATGGGGCTACACCTTC. Translated, it gives CASSLAQGWGYTF. The V call is TRBV7-9, the J call TRBJ1-2; possibly TRBD1 for D (5 bases). This CDR3 spans 13 amino acids. Trimming removed 0 bases at V and 8 bases at J, with 10 bases between. From germline, CDR1 is SEHNR and CDR2 FQNEAQ (reference sequence). The variable domain in full, with the rest retrieved from reference TRBV7-9 and TRBJ1-2, is DTGVSQNPRHKITKRGQNVTFRCDPISEHNRLYWYRQTLGQGPEFLTYFQNEAQLEKSRLLSDRFSAERPKGSFSTLEIQRTEQGDSAMYLCASSLAQGWGYTFGSGTRLTVV.

This clone was found a few times. The chain combines TRBV28 with TRBJ2-7, with 10 positions matching TRBD2. The germline V gene has CDR1 MDHEN and CDR2 SYDVKM. V shed 6 bases, J shed 3 bases, and the junction held 5 bases outside the gene matches. The CDR3 loop spans 14 amino acids. CDR3 bases: TGTGCCAGCAGCCTAGCGGGAGTGGACTACGAGCAGTACTTC. This sequence encodes CASSLAGVDYEQYF. The whole variable domain, remainder taken from reference TRBV28 and TRBJ2-7, is DVKVTQSSRYLVKRTGEKVFLECVQDMDHENMFWYRQDPGLGLRLIYFSYDVKMKEKGDIPEGYSVSREKKERFSLILESASTNQTSMYLCASSLAGVDYEQYFGPGTRLTVT.

The rearrangement uses TRBV7-3 and TRBJ2-3, with D possibly matching TRBD2 (6 bases). V lost 5 bases and J lost 0, with 9 bases in between. CDR1 is SGHTA and CDR2 is FQGTGA in the germline V gene. The CDR3 is made up of 14 amino acids. The CDR3 region has the DNA TGTGCCAGCAGCCTAGGGACTAGCACAGATACGCAGTATTTT. It is translated as CASSLGTSTDTQYF. The entire variable domain, with the rest obtained from reference TRBV7-3 and TRBJ2-3, is as follows: GAGVSQTPSNKVTEKGKYVELRCDPISGHTALYWYRQSLGQGPEFLIYFQGTGAADDSGLPNDRFFAVRPEGSVSTLKIQRTERGDSAVYLCASSLGTSTDTQYFGPGTRLTVL.